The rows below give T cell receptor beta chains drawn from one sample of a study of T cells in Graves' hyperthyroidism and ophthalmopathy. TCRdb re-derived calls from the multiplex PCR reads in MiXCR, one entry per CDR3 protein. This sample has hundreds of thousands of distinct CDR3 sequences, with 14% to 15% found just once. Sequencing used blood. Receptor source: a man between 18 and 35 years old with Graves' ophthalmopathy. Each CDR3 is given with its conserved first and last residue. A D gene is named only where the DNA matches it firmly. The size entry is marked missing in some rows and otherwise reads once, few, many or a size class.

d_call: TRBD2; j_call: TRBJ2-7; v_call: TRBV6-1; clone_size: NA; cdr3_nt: TGTGCCAGCAGAGGTCTGGGCGGGGGGTCCTACGAGCAGTACTTC; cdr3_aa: CASRGLGGGSYEQYF
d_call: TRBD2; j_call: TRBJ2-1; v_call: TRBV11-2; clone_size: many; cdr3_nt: TGTGCCAGCAGGGGGCGGGGGGGTCATGAGCAGTTCTTC; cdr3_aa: CASRGRGGHEQFF
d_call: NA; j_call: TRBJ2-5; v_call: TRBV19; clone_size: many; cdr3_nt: TGTGCCAGTAGTAGAGGTCCAGAGGGGACCCAGTACTTC; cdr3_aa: CASSRGPEGTQYF
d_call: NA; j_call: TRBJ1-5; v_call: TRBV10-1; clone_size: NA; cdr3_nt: TGCGCCAGCCAAGGTGGCAATCAGCCCCAGCATTTT; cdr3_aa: CASQGGNQPQHF
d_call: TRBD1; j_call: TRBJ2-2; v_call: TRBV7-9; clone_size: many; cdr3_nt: TGTGCCAGCGGACCTCAGGGGGCTAACACCGGGGAGCTGTTTTTT; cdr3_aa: CASGPQGANTGELFF
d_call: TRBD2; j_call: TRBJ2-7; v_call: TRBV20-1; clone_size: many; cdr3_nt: TGCAGTGCCAATAAGGGTCTAGCGGTTATTGAAGGATACGAGCAGTACTTC; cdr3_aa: CSANKGLAVIEGYEQYF
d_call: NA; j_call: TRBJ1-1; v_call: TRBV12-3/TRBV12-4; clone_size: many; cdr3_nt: TGTGCCTCAGACCAGGGCGCGACCACTGAAGCTTTCTTT; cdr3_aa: CASDQGATTEAFF
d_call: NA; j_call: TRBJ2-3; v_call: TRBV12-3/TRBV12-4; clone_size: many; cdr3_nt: TGTGCCAGCAGTTTGGGGACCTCACGGACAGATACGCAGTATTTT; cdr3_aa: CASSLGTSRTDTQYF
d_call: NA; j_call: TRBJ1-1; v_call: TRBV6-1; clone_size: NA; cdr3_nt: TGTGCCACCAAGGGGACAGAAGCTTTCTTT; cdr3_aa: CATKGTEAFF
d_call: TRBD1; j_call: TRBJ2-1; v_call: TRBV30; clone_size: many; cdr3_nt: TGTGCCTGGAGTCCAGGGGGCGGCTCCTACAATGAGCAGTTCTTC; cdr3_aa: CAWSPGGGSYNEQFF
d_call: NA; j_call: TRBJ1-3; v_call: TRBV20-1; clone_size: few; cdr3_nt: TGCGGAACCGGGGGGGGCGCGCTTGGAAACACCATATATTTT; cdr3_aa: CGTGGGALGNTIYF
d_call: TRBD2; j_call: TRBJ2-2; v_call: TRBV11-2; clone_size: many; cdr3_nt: TGTGCCAGCAGTGGAACTAGCGGTACGAACACCGGGGAGCTGTTTTTT; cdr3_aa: CASSGTSGTNTGELFF
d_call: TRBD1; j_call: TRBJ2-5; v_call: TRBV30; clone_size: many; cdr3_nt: TGTGCCATGGGACAGACCCAAGAGACCCAGTACTTC; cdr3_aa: CAMGQTQETQYF
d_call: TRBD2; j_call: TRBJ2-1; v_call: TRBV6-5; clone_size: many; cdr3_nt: TGTGCCAGCAGTTACGCCGGACTAGCGGGGTGGGGGAGCTCCTACAATGAGCAGTTCTTC; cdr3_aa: CASSYAGLAGWGSSYNEQFF
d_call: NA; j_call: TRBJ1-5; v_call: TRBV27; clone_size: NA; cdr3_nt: TGTGCCAGCAGCCGCGGGAGGGCGGGCAATCAGCCCCAGCATTTT; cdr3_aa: CASSRGRAGNQPQHF
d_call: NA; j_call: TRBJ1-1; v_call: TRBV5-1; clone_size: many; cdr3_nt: TGCGCCAGCAGTTTGTTGGGACACCTCACTGAAGCTTTCTTT; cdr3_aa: CASSLLGHLTEAFF
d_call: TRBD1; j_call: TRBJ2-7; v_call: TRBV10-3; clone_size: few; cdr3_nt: TGTGCCATCAGTGAGTCGAGGACAGGGGATTCCTACGAGCAGTACTTC; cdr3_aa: CAISESRTGDSYEQYF
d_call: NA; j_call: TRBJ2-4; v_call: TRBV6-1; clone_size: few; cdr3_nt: TGTGCCAGCAGTGAAGCGGGACTCGACAGGGCTCAGAACATTCAGTACTTC; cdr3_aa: CASSEAGLDRAQNIQYF
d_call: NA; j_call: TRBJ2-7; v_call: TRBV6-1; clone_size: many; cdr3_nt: TGTGCCACCCAAAACAGGGAATTCACCCACTACGAGCAGTACTTC; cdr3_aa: CATQNREFTHYEQYF
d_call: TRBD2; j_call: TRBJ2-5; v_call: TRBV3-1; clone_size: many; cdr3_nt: TGTGCCAGCAGCCAAGGTGGGACTACAGAGACCCAGTACTTC; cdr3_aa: CASSQGGTTETQYF
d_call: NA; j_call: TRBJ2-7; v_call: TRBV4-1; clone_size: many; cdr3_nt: TGCGCCAGCAGCCGACGACAGTCCCCGGAGTCCGAGCAGTACTTC; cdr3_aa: CASSRRQSPESEQYF
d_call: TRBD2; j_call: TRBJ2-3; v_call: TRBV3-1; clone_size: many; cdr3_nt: TGTGCCAGCAGCCAAGACGGGTCTAGCGGACTCACAGATACGCAGTATTTT; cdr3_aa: CASSQDGSSGLTDTQYF